Given below is one TCR beta chain in context. The antigen remains unidentified. Described treatment: oral pan-JAK inhibitor, 5-10 mg twice daily. Separation by sorting yielded CD4+ and CD8+ T cells from PBMCs. The entry originates in a study of CD8+ T cells in alopecia areata. Study background: The drug, oral tofacitinib, was given to treated patients at 5 to 10 mg twice daily. Findings of the study overall: Many expanded lesional clones persisted during tofacitinib (in both scalp and blood).

The ends lost 8 bases at V and 10 bases at J; junction bases unmatched: 11. The CDR3 is 13 amino acids. CDR1 and CDR2 (germline): MGHDK, SYGVNS. Sequencing used cDNA as its template, made by extracting RNA and reverse transcribing it. Assay used: immunoSEQ multiplex PCR; TCRdb lists only in-frame clones, some missing. The table shows roughly 210,000 clones, with roughly two fifths occurring only once. The chain joins TRBV25-1 to TRBJ2-1; 7 bases are a match to TRBD2. Material: CD4+ T cells sorted from blood, obtained at roughly week 36, from a patient treated with tofacitinib. The TCR sequence derives from a human donor with alopecia areata. CDR3 DNA: TGTGCCAGCTCGGCTAGCGGTCCGGGGGAGCAGTTCTTC. The encoded protein is CASSASGPGEQFF. The full variable domain, with the rest looked up from reference TRBV25-1 and TRBJ2-1, is EADIYQTPRYLVIGTGKKITLECSQTMGHDKMYWYQQDPGMELHLIHYSYGVNSTEKGDLSSESTVSRIRTEHFPLTLESARPSHTSQYLCASSASGPGEQFFGPGTRLTVL.